This T cell receptor (beta chain) was sequenced in a study of cytomegalovirus exposure and HLA in healthy donors. Study-level points and caveats: An ancestry cluster, one associated with Asian ancestry, reportedly showed fewer N-insertions than the 666-donor mean in a later analysis.

In the PCR, 60 Vbeta and 13 Jbeta primers were used. Assay: immunoSEQ multiplex PCR; the TCRdb copy retains only in-frame clones and omits some. The data hold about 120,000 clones, with 83% observed a single time. V dropped 3 bases and J dropped 4; count of bases not matched to a gene: 4. The CDR3 totals 15 residues. Germline CDR1 SGHVS, CDR2 FQNEAQ. Regarding this clone: Its antigen is unknown.

J is TRBJ2-2 and V is TRBV7-8; 8 positions match TRBD2. This sequence was found in a man in his late teens or twenties in good health and CMV-seropositive. The sequenced sample was PBMCs. The CDR3 DNA follows: TGTGCCAGCAGCTTGGGCGGGGGGAGCACCGGGGAGCTGTTTTTT. The encoded protein is CASSLGGGSTGELFF.